Below are 7 T cell receptor beta chains sequenced from a single sample in a study of early T cells in non-severe SARS-CoV-2 infection. TCRdb passed the 5' RACE reads through MiXCR, listing each CDR3 protein once. In the table there are 50,000 to 70,000 distinct CDR3 sequences, approximately 12% of which are singletons. Sequencing input: whole blood. These receptor sequences come from an adult who was a healthcare worker with PCR-confirmed SARS-CoV-2 infection or an uninfected control (not recorded which).

This clonotype was detected many times. The rearrangement joins TRBV5-1 to TRBJ1-4, with D hard to call. CDR1 and CDR2 from the germline V gene are SGHRS and YFSETQ. V was cut by 1 base and J by 1 base, with 5 bases left in between. This CDR3 contains 14 residues. The CDR3 here is CASSLTGTNEKLFF. The CDR3 nucleotides read TGCGCCAGCAGCTTGACGGGAACTAATGAAAAACTGTTTTTT.

This clonotype was seen more than once but under ten times. The genes are TRBV12-3 or TRBV12-4 and TRBJ1-3; D not certain. Trimming removed 5 bases at V and 0 bases at J, with 14 bases between. CDR3 length equals 16 residues. CDR3 sequence: CASSQFPVRSGNTIYF. DNA of the CDR3: TGTGCCAGCAGTCAATTCCCCGTCCGCTCTGGAAACACCATATATTTT.

In its sample, this clonotype was seen many times. The chain employs TRBV4-3 and TRBJ2-7; D is uncertain. Trimming took 0 bases from V and 1 from J, leaving 7 bases between them. In germline, CDR1 is LGHNA, CDR2 YSLEER. This CDR3 is 14 amino acids long. Written as DNA, the CDR3 is TGCGCCAGCAGCCAAGAAGTCAGTTCCTACGAGCAGTACTTC. It is translated as CASSQEVSSYEQYF.

This chain uses TRBV5-5 with TRBJ1-2; D is ambiguous. This CDR3 spans 13 amino acids. V was shortened by 4 bases and J by 2 bases, with 9 bases between the two germline ends. From germline, CDR1 is SGHKS and CDR2 YYEKEE (reference sequence). Written as DNA, the CDR3 is TGTGCCAGCAGCATCACAATGAACTATGGCTACACCTTC. Its translation is CASSITMNYGYTF.

This chain uses TRBV3-1 with TRBJ1-6; 9 bases agree with TRBD1. CDR1 LGHDT and CDR2 YNNKEL come from the germline V gene (reference sequence). This CDR3 is 14 amino acids long. V lost 7 bases and J lost 8; bases outside the gene matches: 6. The CDR3 sequence: CASTNGDRDSPLHF. DNA for the CDR3: TGTGCCAGCACCAATGGGGACAGGGATTCACCCCTCCACTTT.

This clonotype was observed at least ten times. In DNA form, the CDR3 reads TGTGCCAGCAGTTTATCAGGCCACGAGCAGTACTTC. The encoded protein is CASSLSGHEQYF. V usage is TRBV6-6 and J usage is TRBJ2-7, with unresolved D. Germline lookup yields CDR1 MNHNY and CDR2 SVGAGI (reference sequence). The CDR3 is 12 amino acids. V was shortened by 4 bases and J by 5 bases, with 9 bases between the two germline ends.

This clonotype has at least ten counts. V is TRBV5-1 and J is TRBJ1-5; D is unclear. The germline CDR1 and CDR2 sequences are SGHRS and YFSETQ. This CDR3 contains 15 residues. The germline V and J ends were trimmed by 1 base and 0 bases, with 8 bases remaining between them. The CDR3 DNA sequence: TGCGCCAGCAGCTTGTCCCCGTATAGCAATCAGCCCCAGCATTTT. This encodes CASSLSPYSNQPQHF.